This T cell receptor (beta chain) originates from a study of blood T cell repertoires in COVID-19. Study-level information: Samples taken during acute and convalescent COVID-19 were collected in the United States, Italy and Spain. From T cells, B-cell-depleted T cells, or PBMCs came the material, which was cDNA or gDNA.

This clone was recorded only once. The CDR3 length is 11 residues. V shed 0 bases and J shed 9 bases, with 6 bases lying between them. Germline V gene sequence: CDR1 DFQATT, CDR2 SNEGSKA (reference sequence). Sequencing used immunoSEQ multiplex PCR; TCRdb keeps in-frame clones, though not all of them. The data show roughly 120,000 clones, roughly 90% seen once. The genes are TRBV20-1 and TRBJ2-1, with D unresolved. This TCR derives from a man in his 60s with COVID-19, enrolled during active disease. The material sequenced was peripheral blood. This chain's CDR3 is CSARELFEQFF. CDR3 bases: TGCAGTGCTAGAGAACTTTTTGAGCAGTTCTTC.